The rows below give T cell receptor beta chains drawn from one sample of a study of blood T cell repertoires in COVID-19. TCRdb's copy holds only in-frame clones and misses some; the assay was immunoSEQ multiplex PCR. This table holds 430,000 or so clones, approximately 90% found once. The specimen sequenced was PBMCs or T cells enriched from blood (not recorded which). These receptors all come from a woman aged 40-49 years who had recovered from COVID-19. The CDR3 runs from the conserved cysteine through the conserved F or W. Fields, in order: J gene, D gene, V gene, clone size, CDR3 DNA, CDR3 protein. A D gene is named only where the DNA matches it firmly. Clone size is shown for a subset of rows, as once, few, many or a class of expanded clone.

TRBJ2-1 TRBD1 TRBV18 NA TGTGCCAGCACCCCACTGGGAGGGACAGGGTCCTACAATGAGCAGTTCTTC CASTPLGGTGSYNEQFF
TRBJ2-5 TRBD2 TRBV24-1 NA TGTGCCACCAGTGATAGGGAGGGTAGACAAGAGACCCAGTACTTC CATSDREGRQETQYF
TRBJ1-2 NA TRBV7-2 few TGTGCCAGCAGCAATCATACCCGGGGTCTCTATGGCTACACCTTC CASSNHTRGLYGYTF
TRBJ2-7 NA TRBV6-6 once TGTGCCGTTCAGGGCGACGAGCAGTACTTC CAVQGDEQYF
TRBJ2-7 NA TRBV4-1 NA TGCGCCAGCAGCCAAGGGCAGGCCATCTACGAGCAGTACTTC CASSQGQAIYEQYF
TRBJ1-2 NA TRBV11-3 NA TGTGCCAGCAGCCCCGGGGGGGATGGCTACACCTTC CASSPGGDGYTF
TRBJ1-1 NA TRBV12-5 NA TGTGCTAGTGGTTTGAACAGAGAAGCTTTCTTT CASGLNREAFF
TRBJ2-3 TRBD2 TRBV5-4 NA TGTGCCAGCAGTTTTCGACTAGCAACAGATACGCAGTATTTT CASSFRLATDTQYF
TRBJ2-7 TRBD1 TRBV6-5 NA TGTGCCAGCAGTCAGGGGACAGCGCTACAATTCGAGCAGTACTTC CASSQGTALQFEQYF
TRBJ2-1 TRBD2 TRBV5-5 once TGTGCCAGCAGCTTGGCGAGCGGGAGGGCGGTCTACAATGAGCAGTTCTTC CASSLASGRAVYNEQFF
TRBJ1-6 NA TRBV6-1 few TGTGCCAGCAGTGAAAGGTGGGCAGGGGTGTCACCCCTCCACTTT CASSERWAGVSPLHF
TRBJ1-1 NA TRBV10-3 NA TGTGCCATCAGACAGGGTAACACTGAAGCTTTCTTT CAIRQGNTEAFF
TRBJ2-7 NA TRBV14 NA TGTGCCAGCAGCCAAGATCCTTACGAGCAGTACTTC CASSQDPYEQYF